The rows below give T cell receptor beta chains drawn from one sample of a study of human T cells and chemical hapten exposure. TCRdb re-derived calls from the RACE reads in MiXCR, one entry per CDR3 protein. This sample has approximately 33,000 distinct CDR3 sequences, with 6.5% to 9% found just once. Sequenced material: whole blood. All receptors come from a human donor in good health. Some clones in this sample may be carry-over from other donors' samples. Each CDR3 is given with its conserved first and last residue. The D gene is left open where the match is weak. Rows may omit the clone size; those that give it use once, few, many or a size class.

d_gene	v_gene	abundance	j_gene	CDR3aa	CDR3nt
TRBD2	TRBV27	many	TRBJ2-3	CASSPSTLRESITDTQYF	TGTGCCAGCAGTCCCTCCACCTTGCGGGAGTCGATCACAGATACGCAGTATTTT
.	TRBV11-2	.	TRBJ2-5	CASSPLGWQETQYF	TGTGCCAGCAGCCCCCTGGGTTGGCAAGAGACCCAGTACTTC
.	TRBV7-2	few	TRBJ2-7	CASSLNPAKQYF	TGTGCCAGCAGCTTAAATCCCGCCAAGCAGTACTTC
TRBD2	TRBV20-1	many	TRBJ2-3	CSAQGTSGNTDTQYF	TGCAGTGCCCAGGGGACTAGCGGTAACACAGATACGCAGTATTTT
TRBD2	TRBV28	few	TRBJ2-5	CASSRLAVETQYF	TGTGCCAGCAGCCGACTAGCAGTTGAGACCCAGTACTTC
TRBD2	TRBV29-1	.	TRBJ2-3	CSVELAGTDTQYF	TGCAGCGTTGAACTAGCGGGGACAGATACGCAGTATTTT
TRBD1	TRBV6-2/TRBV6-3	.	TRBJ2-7	CASTDRGAFNEQYF	TGTGCCAGCACCGACAGGGGGGCGTTCAACGAGCAGTACTTC
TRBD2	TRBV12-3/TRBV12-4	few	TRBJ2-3	CASSLGLAGGRDTQYF	TGTGCCAGCAGTTTAGGGTTAGCGGGGGGGCGAGATACGCAGTATTTT
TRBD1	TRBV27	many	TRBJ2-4	CASSTTGAGIQYF	TGTGCCAGCAGTACGACAGGGGCGGGCATTCAGTACTTC
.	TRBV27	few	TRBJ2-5	CASSGRLGQETQYF	TGTGCCAGCAGTGGGAGGCTGGGGCAAGAGACCCAGTACTTC
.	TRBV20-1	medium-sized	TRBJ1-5	CSAPQRVHNQPQHF	TGCAGTGCGCCTCAAAGGGTCCACAATCAGCCCCAGCATTTT
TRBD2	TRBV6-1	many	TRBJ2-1	CASGLAGGYNEQFF	TGTGCCAGCGGACTAGCGGGGGGGTACAATGAGCAGTTCTTC
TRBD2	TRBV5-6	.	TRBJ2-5	CASSTGTSETQYF	TGTGCCAGCAGCACCGGGACTAGTGAGACCCAGTACTTC
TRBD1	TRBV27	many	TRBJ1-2	CASSPSGTGGYTF	TGTGCCAGCAGTCCCTCCGGGACAGGTGGCTACACCTTC
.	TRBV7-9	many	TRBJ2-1	CASSLTWGIEPGVGISSYNEQFF	TGTGCCAGCAGCTTAACCTGGGGGATCGAGCCAGGGGTAGGGATAAGCTCCTACAATGAGCAGTTCTTC
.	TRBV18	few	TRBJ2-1	CASSRIRLRVGARGDNEQFF	TGTGCCAGCTCTCGCATCCGCCTTCGGGTCGGGGCCCGGGGTGACAATGAGCAGTTCTTC
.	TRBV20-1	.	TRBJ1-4	CSARQNSGEKLFF	TGCAGTGCCAGACAAAACAGCGGGGAAAAACTGTTTTTT
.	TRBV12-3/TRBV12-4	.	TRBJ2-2	CASTQGGRDTGELFF	TGTGCCAGCACCCAGGGTGGACGGGACACCGGGGAGCTGTTTTTT
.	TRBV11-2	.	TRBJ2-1	CASSRGGDEQFF	TGTGCCAGCAGCCGCGGTGGGGATGAGCAGTTCTTC
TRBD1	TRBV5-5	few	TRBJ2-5	CASSHRTGGTETQYF	TGTGCCAGCAGCCACCGGACAGGGGGAACGGAGACCCAGTACTTC
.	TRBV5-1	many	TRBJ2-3	CASSLAGVKLADTQYF	TGCGCCAGCAGCTTGGCGGGAGTAAAGTTGGCAGATACGCAGTATTTT
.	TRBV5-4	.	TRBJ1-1	CASRQEGGTEAFF	TGTGCCAGCCGCCAAGAGGGGGGGACTGAAGCTTTCTTT
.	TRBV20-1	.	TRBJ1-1	CSASGATEAFF	TGCAGTGCCTCAGGGGCAACTGAAGCTTTCTTT
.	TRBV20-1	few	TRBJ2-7	CSARAGAWREQYF	TGCAGTGCTAGAGCGGGAGCGTGGAGAGAGCAGTACTTC
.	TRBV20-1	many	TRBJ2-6	CSARDLANPGANVLTF	TGCAGTGCTAGAGATTTGGCCAATCCTGGGGCCAACGTCCTGACTTTC
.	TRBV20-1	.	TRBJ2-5	CSARDWAAQETQYF	TGCAGTGCTAGAGATTGGGCAGCCCAGGAGACCCAGTACTTC
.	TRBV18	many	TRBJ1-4	CASSNGGLLFF	TGTGCCAGCTCAAACGGGGGCCTACTGTTTTTT
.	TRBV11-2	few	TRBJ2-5	CASSSGVAPEETQYF	TGTGCCAGCAGCTCAGGGGTAGCCCCAGAAGAGACCCAGTACTTC
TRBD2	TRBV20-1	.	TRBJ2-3	CSAGTSGNTDTQYF	TGCAGTGCCGGGACTAGCGGAAACACAGATACGCAGTATTTT
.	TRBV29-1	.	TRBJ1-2	CSVDPSGHHEGYTF	TGCAGCGTTGACCCTTCGGGACACCATGAGGGCTACACCTTC
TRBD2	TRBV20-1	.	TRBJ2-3	CSASASGRRDTQYF	TGCAGTGCTAGCGCTAGCGGGAGAAGGGATACGCAGTATTTT
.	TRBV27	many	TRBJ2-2	CASRRDWANTGELFF	TGTGCCAGCCGGAGGGACTGGGCGAACACCGGGGAGCTGTTTTTT
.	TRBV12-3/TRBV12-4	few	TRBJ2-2	CASSFLGGSGAGELFF	TGTGCCAGCAGTTTTCTCGGGGGATCCGGGGCCGGGGAGCTGTTTTTT
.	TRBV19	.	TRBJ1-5	CASSPAGTNQPQHF	TGTGCCAGTAGTCCTGCCGGGACTAATCAGCCCCAGCATTTT
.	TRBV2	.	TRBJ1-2	CASSGGRGTGYTF	TGTGCCAGCAGTGGGGGCAGGGGCACGGGCTACACCTTC
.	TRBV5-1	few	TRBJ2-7	CASTIPREQYF	TGCGCCAGCACCATCCCCCGGGAGCAGTACTTC
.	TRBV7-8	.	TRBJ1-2	CASSLGLSGGYTF	TGTGCCAGCAGCTTGGGGTTGTCCGGGGGCTACACCTTC
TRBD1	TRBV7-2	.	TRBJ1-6	CASSLAGGLGPYNSPLHF	TGTGCCAGCAGCTTAGCAGGGGGCTTGGGACCCTATAATTCACCCCTCCACTTT
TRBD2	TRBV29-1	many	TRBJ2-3	CSAPSGSNGGTDTQYF	TGCAGCGCCCCTAGCGGAAGCAACGGAGGGACAGATACGCAGTATTTT
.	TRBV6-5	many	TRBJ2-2	CASRKETGELFF	TGTGCCAGCAGAAAGGAGACCGGGGAGCTGTTTTTT
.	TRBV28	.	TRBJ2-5	CASSFSGYQETQYF	TGTGCCAGCTCCTTCTCCGGGTACCAAGAGACCCAGTACTTC
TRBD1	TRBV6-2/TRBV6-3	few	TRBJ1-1	CASSYLGTAMNTEAFF	TGTGCCAGCAGTTACCTGGGGACAGCTATGAACACTGAAGCTTTCTTT
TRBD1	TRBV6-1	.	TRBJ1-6	CASSEGQGASPLHF	TGTGCCAGCAGTGAAGGACAGGGGGCTTCACCCCTCCACTTT
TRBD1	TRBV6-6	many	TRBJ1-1	CASSGQGDYTEAFF	TGTGCCAGCAGCGGACAGGGGGATTACACTGAAGCTTTCTTT
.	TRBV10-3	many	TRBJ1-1	CAISEWSTEAFF	TGTGCCATCAGTGAGTGGTCCACTGAAGCTTTCTTT
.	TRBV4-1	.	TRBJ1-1	CASRRFGQGYPRPEEAFF	TGCGCCAGCAGGAGGTTTGGTCAGGGATACCCGAGACCTGAAGAAGCTTTCTTT
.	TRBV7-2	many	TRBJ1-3	CASSLNGFSGNTIYF	TGTGCCAGCAGCTTAAACGGGTTCTCTGGAAACACCATATATTTT
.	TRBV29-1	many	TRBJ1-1	CSVEGGVTEAFF	TGCAGCGTTGAAGGGGGCGTCACTGAAGCTTTCTTT
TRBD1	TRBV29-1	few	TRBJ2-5	CSAGQQETQYF	TGCAGCGCGGGACAGCAAGAGACCCAGTACTTC
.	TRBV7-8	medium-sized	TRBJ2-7	CASSKGGGSYEQYF	TGTGCCAGCAGTAAAGGGGGGGGGTCCTACGAGCAGTACTTC
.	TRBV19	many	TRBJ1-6	CASGAGTNSPLHF	TGTGCCAGTGGCGCAGGGACAAATTCACCCCTCCACTTT
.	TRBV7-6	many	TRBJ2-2	CASREQSNTGELFF	TGTGCCAGCAGAGAACAGTCGAACACCGGGGAGCTGTTTTTT
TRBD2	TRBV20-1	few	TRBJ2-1	CSALAGGLGSSYNEQFF	TGCAGTGCTCTAGCGGGAGGGCTGGGGTCCTCCTACAATGAGCAGTTCTTC